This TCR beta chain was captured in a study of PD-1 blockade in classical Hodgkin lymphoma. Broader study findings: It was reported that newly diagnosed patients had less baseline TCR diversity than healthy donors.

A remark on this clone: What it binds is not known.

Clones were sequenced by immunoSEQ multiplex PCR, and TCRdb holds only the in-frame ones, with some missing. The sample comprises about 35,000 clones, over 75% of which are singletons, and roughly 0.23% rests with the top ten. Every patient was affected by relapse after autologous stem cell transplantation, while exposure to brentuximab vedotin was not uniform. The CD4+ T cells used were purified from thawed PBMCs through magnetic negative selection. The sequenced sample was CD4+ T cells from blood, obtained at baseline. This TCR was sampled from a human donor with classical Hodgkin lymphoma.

CDR3 sequence reads: CASSLGLAASYEQYF. DNA for the CDR3: TGTGCCAGCAGCTTAGGACTAGCGGCCTCCTACGAGCAGTACTTC. V is TRBV11-1 and J is TRBJ2-7; 9 bases map to TRBD2. The CDR3 contains 15 residues. The germline V gene has CDR1 SGHAT and CDR2 FQDESV (reference sequence). With V trimmed by 1 base and J by 0 bases, 1 base remained unmatched.